This T cell receptor beta chain was profiled in a study of T cells in Graves' hyperthyroidism and ophthalmopathy. This clonotype was counted many times. TCR beta CDR3 regions were amplified from RNA. Initially, a first-round RT-PCR of the TCR CDR3 employed the HTBI primer set. From the multiplex PCR reads, TCRdb called clonotypes with MiXCR, one entry per CDR3 protein. The sample gives around 350,000 distinct CDR3 sequences, approximately 20% of which show up once; about 4% is in the top ten. Stability of Graves' hyperthyroidism was defined as absent ophthalmopathy progression within 18 months. A patient was excluded if there was uncontrolled infection, other autoimmune disease, pregnancy or lactation. The sequence was collected from a woman younger than 35 with Graves' hyperthyroidism. Input material: blood.

This CDR3 is CASSFLGGQQETQYF. CDR3 DNA sequence: TGTGCCAGCAGTTTTTTGGGGGGCCAGCAAGAGACCCAGTACTTC. The V gene is TRBV12-3 or TRBV12-4, the J gene TRBJ2-5; D tentatively fits TRBD1 or TRBD2 (6 bases each). The CDR3 length is 15 residues. Trimming removed 3 bases at V and 2 bases at J, with 13 bases between.